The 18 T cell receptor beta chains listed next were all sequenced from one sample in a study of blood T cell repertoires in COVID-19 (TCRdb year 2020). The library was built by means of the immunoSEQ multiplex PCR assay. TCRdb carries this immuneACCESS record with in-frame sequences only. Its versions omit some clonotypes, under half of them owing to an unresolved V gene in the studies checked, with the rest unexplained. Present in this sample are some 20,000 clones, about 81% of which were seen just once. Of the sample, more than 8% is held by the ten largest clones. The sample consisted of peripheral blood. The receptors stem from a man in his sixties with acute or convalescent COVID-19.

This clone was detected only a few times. CDR3 DNA: TGTGCCAGCAGCGCTGACACGAACACTGAAGCTTTCTTT. This codes for CASSADTNTEAFF. The chain recombines TRBV9 with TRBJ1-1; unclear D gene. V lost 3 bases to trimming and J lost 1 base, with 7 bases between them. The CDR3 extends over 13 amino acids. Germline lookup yields CDR1 SGDLS and CDR2 YYNGEE.

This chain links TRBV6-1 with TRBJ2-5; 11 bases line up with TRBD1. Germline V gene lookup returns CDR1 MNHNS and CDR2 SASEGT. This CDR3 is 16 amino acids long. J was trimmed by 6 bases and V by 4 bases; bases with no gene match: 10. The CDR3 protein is CASSANSGQGGKTQYF. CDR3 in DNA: TGTGCCAGCAGTGCTAATTCGGGACAGGGGGGGAAGACCCAGTACTTC.

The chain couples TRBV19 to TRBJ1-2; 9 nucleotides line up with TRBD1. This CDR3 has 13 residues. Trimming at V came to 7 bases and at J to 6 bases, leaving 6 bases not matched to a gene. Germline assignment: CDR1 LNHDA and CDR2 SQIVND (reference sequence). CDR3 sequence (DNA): TGTGCCAGTACTCTGGGGGACAGGGATGGCTACACCTTC. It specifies CASTLGDRDGYTF.

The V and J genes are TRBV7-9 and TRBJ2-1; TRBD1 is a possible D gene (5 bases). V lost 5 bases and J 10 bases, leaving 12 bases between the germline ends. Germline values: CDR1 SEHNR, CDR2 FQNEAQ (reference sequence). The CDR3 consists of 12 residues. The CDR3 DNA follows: TGTGCCAGCAGCCCCCTAGGACACGAGCAGTTCTTC. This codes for CASSPLGHEQFF.

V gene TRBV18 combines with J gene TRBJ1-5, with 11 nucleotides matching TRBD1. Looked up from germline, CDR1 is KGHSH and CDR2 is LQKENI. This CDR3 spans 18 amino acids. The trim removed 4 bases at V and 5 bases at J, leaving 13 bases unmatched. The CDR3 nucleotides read TGTGCCAGCTCACGCTCGAACCCGGGGACAGGGGGGGATCAGCCCCAGCATTTT. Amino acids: CASSRSNPGTGGDQPQHF.

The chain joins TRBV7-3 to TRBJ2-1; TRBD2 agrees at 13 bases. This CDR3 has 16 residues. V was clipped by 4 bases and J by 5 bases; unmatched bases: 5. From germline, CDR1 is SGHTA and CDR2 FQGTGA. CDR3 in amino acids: CASSSQGLAGDNEQFF. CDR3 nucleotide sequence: TGTGCCAGCAGCTCCCAAGGACTAGCGGGGGACAATGAGCAGTTCTTC.

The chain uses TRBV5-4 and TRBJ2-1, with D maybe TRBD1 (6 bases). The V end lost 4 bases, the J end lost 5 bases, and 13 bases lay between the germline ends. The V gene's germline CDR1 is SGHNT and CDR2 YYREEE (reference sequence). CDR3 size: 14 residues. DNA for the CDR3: TGTGCCAGCAGCCCAGGACAGCTGAACAATGAGCAGTTCTTC. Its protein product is CASSPGQLNNEQFF.

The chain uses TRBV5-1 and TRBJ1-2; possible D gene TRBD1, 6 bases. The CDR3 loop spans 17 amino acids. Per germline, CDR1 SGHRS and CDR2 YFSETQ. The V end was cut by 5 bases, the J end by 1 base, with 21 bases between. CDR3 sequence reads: CASRRSWGAGGNYGYTF. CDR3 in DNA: TGCGCCAGCAGACGGTCTTGGGGGGCGGGAGGTAACTATGGCTACACCTTC.

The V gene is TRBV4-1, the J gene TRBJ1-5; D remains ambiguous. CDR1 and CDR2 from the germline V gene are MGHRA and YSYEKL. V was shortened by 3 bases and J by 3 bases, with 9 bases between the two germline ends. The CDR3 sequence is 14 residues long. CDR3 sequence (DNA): TGCGCCAGCAGCCAGGAGGGCCCCAATCAGCCCCAGCATTTT. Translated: CASSQEGPNQPQHF.

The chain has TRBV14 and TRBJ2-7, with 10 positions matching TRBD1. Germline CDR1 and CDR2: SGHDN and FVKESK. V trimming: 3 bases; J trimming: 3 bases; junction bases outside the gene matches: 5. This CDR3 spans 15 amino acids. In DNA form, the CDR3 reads TGTGCCAGCAGCCAGACAGGGGGCCCATTCTACGAGCAGTACTTC. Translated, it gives CASSQTGGPFYEQYF.

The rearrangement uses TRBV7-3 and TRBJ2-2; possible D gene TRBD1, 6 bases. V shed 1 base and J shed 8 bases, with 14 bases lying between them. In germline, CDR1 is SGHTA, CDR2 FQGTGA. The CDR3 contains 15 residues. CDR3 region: CASSLRQQGAGELFF. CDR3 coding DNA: TGTGCCAGCAGCTTAAGACAACAGGGTGCAGGGGAGCTGTTTTTT.

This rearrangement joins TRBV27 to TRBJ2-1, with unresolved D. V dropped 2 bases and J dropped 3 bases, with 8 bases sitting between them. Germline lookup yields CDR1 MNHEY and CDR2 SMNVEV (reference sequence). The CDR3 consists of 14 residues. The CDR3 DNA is TGTGCCAGCAGTTTAAATCCAGTCTACAATGAGCAGTTCTTC. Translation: CASSLNPVYNEQFF.

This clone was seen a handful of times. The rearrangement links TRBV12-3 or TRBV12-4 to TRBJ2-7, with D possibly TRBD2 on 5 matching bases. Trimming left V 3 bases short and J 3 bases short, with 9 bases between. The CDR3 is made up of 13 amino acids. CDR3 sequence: CASSLHGDYEQYF. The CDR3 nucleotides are TGTGCCAGCAGTTTGCACGGGGACTACGAGCAGTACTTC.

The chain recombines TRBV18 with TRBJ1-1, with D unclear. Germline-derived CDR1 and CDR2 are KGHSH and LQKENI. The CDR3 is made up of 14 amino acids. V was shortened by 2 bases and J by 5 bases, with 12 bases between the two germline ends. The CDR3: CASSPRMGGTEAFF. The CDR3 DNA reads TGTGCCAGCTCACCAAGAATGGGAGGGACTGAAGCTTTCTTT.

Here the CDR3 reads CASGGVWDTGELFF. The CDR3 DNA follows: TGTGCCAGCGGGGGGGTTTGGGACACCGGGGAGCTGTTTTTT. This chain connects TRBV27 to TRBJ2-2; 7 bases align to TRBD2. J lost 3 bases, V lost 8 bases, and 6 bases had no gene match. Germline lookup yields CDR1 MNHEY and CDR2 SMNVEV (reference sequence). The CDR3 covers 14 residues.

CDR3 region: CASSRTSGKQETQYF. The CDR3 bases are TGCGCCAGCAGCCGGACTAGCGGGAAACAAGAGACCCAGTACTTC. The chain is built from TRBV4-1 and TRBJ2-5; the match to TRBD2 covers 12 bases. Germline assignment: CDR1 MGHRA and CDR2 YSYEKL. The V gene end was trimmed by 4 bases and the J gene end by 2 bases; junction bases not matched to a gene: 2. The length of the CDR3 is 15 residues.

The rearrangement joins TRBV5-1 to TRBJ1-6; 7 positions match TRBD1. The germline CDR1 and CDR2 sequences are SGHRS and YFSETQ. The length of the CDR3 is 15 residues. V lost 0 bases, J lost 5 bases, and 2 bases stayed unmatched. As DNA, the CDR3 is TGCGCCAGCAGCTTGGTGGGACAGCATAATTCACCCCTCCACTTT. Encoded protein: CASSLVGQHNSPLHF.

In DNA form, the CDR3 reads TGCGCCAGCAGCCAGAAAGCCTTACAGAACTATGGCTACACCTTC. This translates into CASSQKALQNYGYTF. The V gene is TRBV4-1, the J gene TRBJ1-2; D is uncertain. Germline assignment: CDR1 MGHRA and CDR2 YSYEKL. The CDR3 length is 15 residues. Between the trimmed V and J ends, which lost 3 bases and 2 bases, there was a span of 13 bases.